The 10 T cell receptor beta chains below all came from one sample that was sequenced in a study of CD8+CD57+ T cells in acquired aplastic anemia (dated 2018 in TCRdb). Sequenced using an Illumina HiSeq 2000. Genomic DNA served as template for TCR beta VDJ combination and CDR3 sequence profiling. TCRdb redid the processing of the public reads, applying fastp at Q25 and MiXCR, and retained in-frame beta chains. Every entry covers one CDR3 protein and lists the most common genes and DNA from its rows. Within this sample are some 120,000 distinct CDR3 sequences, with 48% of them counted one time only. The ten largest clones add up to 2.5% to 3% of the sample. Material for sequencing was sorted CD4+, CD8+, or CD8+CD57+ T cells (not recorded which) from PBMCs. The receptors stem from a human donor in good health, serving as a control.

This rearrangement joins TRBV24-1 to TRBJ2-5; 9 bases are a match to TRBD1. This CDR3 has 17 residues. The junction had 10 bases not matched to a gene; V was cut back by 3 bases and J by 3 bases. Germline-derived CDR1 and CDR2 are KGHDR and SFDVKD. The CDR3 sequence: CATSDPAGQGAEETQYF. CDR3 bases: TGTGCCACCAGTGATCCGGCGGGACAGGGTGCCGAAGAGACCCAGTACTTC.

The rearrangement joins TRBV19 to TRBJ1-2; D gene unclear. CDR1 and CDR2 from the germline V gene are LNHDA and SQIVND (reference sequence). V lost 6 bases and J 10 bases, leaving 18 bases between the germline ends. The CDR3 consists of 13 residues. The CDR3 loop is CASRRRGVDDYTF. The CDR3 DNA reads TGTGCCAGTAGACGTCGTGGGGTTGACGACTACACCTTC. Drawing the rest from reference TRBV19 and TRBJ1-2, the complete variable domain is DGGITQSPKYLFRKEGQNVTLSCEQNLNHDAMYWYRQDPGQGLRLIYYSQIVNDFQKGDIAEGYSVSREKKESFPLTVTSAQKNPTAFYLCASRRRGVDDYTFGSGTRLTVV.

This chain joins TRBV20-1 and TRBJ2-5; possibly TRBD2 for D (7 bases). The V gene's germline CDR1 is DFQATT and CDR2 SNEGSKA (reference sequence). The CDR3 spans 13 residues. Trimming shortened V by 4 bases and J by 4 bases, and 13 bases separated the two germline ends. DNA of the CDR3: TGCAGTGCTATCAGGGGAGGGGGAGAGACCCAGTACTTC. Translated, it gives CSAIRGGGETQYF.

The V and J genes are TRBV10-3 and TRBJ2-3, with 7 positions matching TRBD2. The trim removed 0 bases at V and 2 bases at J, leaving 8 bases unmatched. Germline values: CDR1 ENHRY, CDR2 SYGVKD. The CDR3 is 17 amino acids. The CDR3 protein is CAISESFSSGYTDTQYF. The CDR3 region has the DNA TGTGCCATCAGTGAGTCGTTTTCTAGCGGATACACAGATACGCAGTATTTT.

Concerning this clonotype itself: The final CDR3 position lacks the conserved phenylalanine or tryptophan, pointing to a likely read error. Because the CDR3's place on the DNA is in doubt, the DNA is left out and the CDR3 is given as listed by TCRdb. The CDR3 is CSVEKQDI. The chain joins TRBV29-1 to TRBJ1-4. Germline assignment: CDR1 SQVTM and CDR2 ANQGSEA. Both ends counted, the CDR3 spans 8 residues.

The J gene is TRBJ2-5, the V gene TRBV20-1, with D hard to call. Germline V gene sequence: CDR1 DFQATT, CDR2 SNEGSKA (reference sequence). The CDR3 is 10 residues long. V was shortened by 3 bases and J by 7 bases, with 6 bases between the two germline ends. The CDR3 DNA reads TGCAGTGCTAGGGGCGGGACCCAGTACTTC. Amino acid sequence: CSARGGTQYF.

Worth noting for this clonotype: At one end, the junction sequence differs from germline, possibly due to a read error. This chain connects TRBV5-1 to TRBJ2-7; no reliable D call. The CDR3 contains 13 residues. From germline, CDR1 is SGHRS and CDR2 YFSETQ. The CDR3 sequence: CASSLAVNYKQYF. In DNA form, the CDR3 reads TGCGCCAGCAGCTTGGCTGTGAACTACAAGCAGTACTTC.

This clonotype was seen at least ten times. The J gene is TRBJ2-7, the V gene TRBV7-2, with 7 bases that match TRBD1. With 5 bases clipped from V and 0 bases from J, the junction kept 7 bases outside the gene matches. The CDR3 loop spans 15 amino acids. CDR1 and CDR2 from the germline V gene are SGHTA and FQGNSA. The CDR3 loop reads CASSTRTGLSYEQYF. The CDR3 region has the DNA TGTGCCAGCAGCACCCGGACAGGTCTCTCCTACGAGCAGTACTTC. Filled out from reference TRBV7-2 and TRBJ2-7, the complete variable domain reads GAGVSQSPSNKVTEKGKDVELRCDPISGHTALYWYRQSLGQGLEFLIYFQGNSAPDKSGLPSDRFSAERTGGSVSTLTIQRTQQEDSAVYLCASSTRTGLSYEQYFGPGTRLTVT.

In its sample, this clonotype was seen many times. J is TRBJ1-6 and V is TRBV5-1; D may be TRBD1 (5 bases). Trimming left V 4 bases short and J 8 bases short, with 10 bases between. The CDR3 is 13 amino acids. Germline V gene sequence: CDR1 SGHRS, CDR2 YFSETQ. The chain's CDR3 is CASSGQGDSPLHF. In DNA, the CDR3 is TGCGCCAGCAGCGGGCAGGGCGATTCACCCCTCCACTTT.

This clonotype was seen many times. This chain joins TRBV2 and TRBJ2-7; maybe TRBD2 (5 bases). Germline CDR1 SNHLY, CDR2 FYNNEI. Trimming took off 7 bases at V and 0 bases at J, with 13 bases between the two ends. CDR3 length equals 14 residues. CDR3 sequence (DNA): TGTGCCAGCACCCCTCGAGGGAGCTCCTACGAGCAGTACTTC. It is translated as CASTPRGSSYEQYF.